This TCR beta chain stems from a study of spatial heterogeneity in lung cancer. This clonotype has a handful of counts. Its matching antigen is unknown. Study observations and caveats: Relative to follow-up, resection was when ubiquitous expanded tumor TCRs appeared more in blood.

The length of the CDR3 is 14 residues. The time point denotes: blood at routine non-recurrence follow-up after resection. Sequencing was performed on whole RNA extracted from tumor and nontumor lung tissue, or from frozen PBMC, and the material was left unsorted. TCRdb reanalysed the 5' RACE reads using MiXCR and keeps one entry per CDR3 protein. The table lists 25,000 to 35,000 distinct CDR3 sequences, roughly 5.4% of them singletons. This specimen was PBMCs, taken at follow-up. The receptor comes from a female donor with early-stage non-small cell lung cancer. V usage is TRBV21-1 and J usage is TRBJ2-7. TRBV21-1 is reported as a pseudogene. The CDR3 protein is CASSKDPYTYEQYF. CDR3 sequence (DNA): TGTGCCAGCAGCAAAGATCCCTACACCTACGAGCAGTACTTC.